These 4 T cell receptor beta chains were all obtained from the same sample, sequenced in a study of blood T cell repertoires in COVID-19. Sequencing was performed with immunoSEQ multiplex PCR; in TCRdb, only in-frame clones are kept and a portion is missing. The sample carries 270,000 or so clones, 83% recorded once. Specimen: peripheral blood. All receptors come from a woman between 50 and 59 years old who had recovered from COVID-19.

This chain links TRBV5-1 with TRBJ2-3; D possibly corresponds to TRBD2 (5 bases). Germline V lookup: CDR1 SGHRS, CDR2 YFSETQ. The CDR3 extends over 13 amino acids. V was trimmed by 5 bases and J by 6 bases, leaving 13 bases between them. In DNA, the CDR3 is TGCGCCAGCAGTAGAGGGCCCCTGGATACGCAGTATTTT. The encoded protein is CASSRGPLDTQYF.

This clone was found once. This sequence joins TRBV5-1 and TRBJ2-2, with TRBD2 identical over 8 bases. The V and J ends lost 4 bases and 6 bases, in that order; junction bases with no gene match: 5. Per the germline V gene, CDR1 is SGHRS and CDR2 is YFSETQ. The CDR3 consists of 14 residues. The CDR3, as DNA: TGCGCCAGCAGCGAACTGACTAGCGCCGGGGAGCTGTTTTTT. This translates into CASSELTSAGELFF.

This rearrangement joins TRBV19 to TRBJ2-4; 9 bases are shared with TRBD2. V shed 3 bases and J 7 bases; nucleotides not matched to a gene: 7. Germline CDR1 reads LNHDA; CDR2 reads SQIVND (reference sequence). CDR3 length: 15 residues. This CDR3 reads CASSMAGGPRNIQYF. The CDR3 bases are TGTGCCAGTAGTATGGCGGGAGGGCCACGGAACATTCAGTACTTC.

Only one count was recorded for this clone. The V gene is TRBV12-3 or TRBV12-4, the J gene TRBJ2-1, with D unresolved. The CDR3 loop spans 13 amino acids. V was shortened by 3 bases and J by 6 bases, with 9 bases between the two germline ends. The CDR3, as DNA: TGTGCCAGCAGTTTGGGCTTGAGCAATGAGCAGTTCTTC. Translating it yields CASSLGLSNEQFF.